This TCR beta chain originates from a study of T cell responses to AZD1222 COVID-19 vaccine. Second-dose timings of about 4 or about 12 weeks were pooled. The junction had 5 bases not matched to a gene; V was cut back by 2 bases and J by 7 bases. The CDR3 is 15 residues long. CDR1 KGHSH and CDR2 LQKENI come from the germline V gene. Repertoires were generated with immunoSEQ multiplex PCR, while TCRdb's copy carries only in-frame clones and drops some. Of over 110,000 clones listed, 85% to 90% are singletons. A note on this clone: Antigen specificity is unknown.

The study's findings and limits: Donors skewed white British and female; clonal diversity was possibly underestimated. At 160-218 and 743-854, vaccine-associated CD4 TCRs were dominant, and they spanned spike. Spike-specific TCR depth and breadth grew after two AZD1222 doses.

This clonotype was obtained from an adult who received the AZD1222 COVID-19 vaccine. The chain uses TRBV18 and TRBJ1-4, with 9 positions matching TRBD1. The sample in question was peripheral blood, obtained 28 days after the second AZD1222 dose. CDR3 nucleotide sequence: TGTGCCAGCTCACCAAACAGGGGGCTTGGTGAAAAACTGTTTTTT. Its protein product is CASSPNRGLGEKLFF. The full variable domain, rest sourced from reference TRBV18 and TRBJ1-4, is NAGVMQNPRHLVRRRGQEARLRCSPMKGHSHVYWYRQLPEEGLKFMVYLQKENIIDESGMPKERFSAEFPKEGPSILRIQQVVRGDSAAYFCASSPNRGLGEKLFFGSGTQLSVL.